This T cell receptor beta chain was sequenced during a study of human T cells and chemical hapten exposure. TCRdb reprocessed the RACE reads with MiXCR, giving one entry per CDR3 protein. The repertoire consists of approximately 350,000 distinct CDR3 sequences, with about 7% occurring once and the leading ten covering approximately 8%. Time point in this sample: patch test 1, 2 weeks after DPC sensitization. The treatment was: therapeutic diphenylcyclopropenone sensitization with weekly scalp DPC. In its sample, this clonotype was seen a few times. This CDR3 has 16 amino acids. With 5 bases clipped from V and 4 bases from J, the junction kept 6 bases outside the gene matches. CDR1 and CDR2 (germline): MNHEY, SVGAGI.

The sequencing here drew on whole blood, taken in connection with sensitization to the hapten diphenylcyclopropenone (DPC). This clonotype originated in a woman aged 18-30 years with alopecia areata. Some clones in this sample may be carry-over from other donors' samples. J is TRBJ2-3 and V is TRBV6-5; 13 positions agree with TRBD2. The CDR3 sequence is CASSRTSGGAADTQYF. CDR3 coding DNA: TGTGCCAGCAGTCGGACTAGCGGGGGTGCCGCAGATACGCAGTATTTT.